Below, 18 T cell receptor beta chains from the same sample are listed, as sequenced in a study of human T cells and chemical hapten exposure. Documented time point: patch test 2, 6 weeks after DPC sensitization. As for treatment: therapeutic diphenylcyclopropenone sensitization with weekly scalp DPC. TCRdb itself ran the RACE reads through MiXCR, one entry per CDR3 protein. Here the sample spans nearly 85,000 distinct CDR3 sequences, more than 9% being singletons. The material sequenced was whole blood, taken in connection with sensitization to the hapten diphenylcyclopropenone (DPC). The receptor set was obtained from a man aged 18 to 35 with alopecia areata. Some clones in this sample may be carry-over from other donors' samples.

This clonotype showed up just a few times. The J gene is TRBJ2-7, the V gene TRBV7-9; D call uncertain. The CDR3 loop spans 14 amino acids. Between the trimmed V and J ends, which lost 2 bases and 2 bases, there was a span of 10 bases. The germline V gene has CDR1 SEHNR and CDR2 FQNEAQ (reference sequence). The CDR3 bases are TGTGCCAGCAGCTTATCTGACGCAGCCTACGAGCAGTACTTC. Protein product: CASSLSDAAYEQYF. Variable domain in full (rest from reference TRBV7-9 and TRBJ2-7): DTGVSQNPRHKITKRGQNVTFRCDPISEHNRLYWYRQTLGQGPEFLTYFQNEAQLEKSRLLSDRFSAERPKGSFSTLEIQRTEQGDSAMYLCASSLSDAAYEQYFGPGTRLTVT.

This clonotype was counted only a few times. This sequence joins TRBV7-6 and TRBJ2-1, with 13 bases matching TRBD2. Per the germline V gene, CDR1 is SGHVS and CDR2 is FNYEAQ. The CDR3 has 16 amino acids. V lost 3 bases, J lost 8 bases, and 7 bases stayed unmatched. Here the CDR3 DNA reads TGTGCCAGCAGCTTCGGGGCCGGGACTAGCGGGGATGAGCAGTTCTTC. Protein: CASSFGAGTSGDEQFF.

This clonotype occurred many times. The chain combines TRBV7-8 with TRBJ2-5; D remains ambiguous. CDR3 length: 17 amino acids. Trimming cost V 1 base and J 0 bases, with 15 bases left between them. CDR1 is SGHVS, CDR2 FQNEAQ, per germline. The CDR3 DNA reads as TGTGCCAGCAGCTTAGAGGCTCCGACGGTACACCAAGAGACCCAGTACTTC. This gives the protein CASSLEAPTVHQETQYF.

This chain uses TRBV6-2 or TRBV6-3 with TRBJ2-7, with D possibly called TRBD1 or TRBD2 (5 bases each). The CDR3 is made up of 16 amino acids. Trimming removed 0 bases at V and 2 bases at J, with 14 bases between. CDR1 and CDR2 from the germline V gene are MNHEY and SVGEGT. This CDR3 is CASSYSPGRRPYEQYF. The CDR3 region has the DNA TGTGCCAGCAGTTACTCGCCGGGACGGCGACCCTACGAGCAGTACTTC.

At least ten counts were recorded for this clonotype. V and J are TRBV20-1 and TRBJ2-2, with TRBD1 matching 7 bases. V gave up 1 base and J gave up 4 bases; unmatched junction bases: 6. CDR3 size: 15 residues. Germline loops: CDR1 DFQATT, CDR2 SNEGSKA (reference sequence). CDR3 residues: CSARARDRITGELFF. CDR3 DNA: TGCAGTGCTAGAGCCCGGGACAGAATCACCGGGGAGCTGTTTTTT.

The CDR3 spells CASARWPDTQYF. The CDR3 DNA reads TGTGCCAGCGCTCGGTGGCCAGATACGCAGTATTTT. The chain has TRBV21-1 and TRBJ2-3. TRBV21-1 is a pseudogene segment. CDR3 size: 12 residues.

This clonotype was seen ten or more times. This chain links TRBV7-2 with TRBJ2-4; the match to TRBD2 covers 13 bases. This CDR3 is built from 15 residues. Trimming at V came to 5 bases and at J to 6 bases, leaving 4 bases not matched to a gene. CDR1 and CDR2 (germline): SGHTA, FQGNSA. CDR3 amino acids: CASSDGLAGVNIQYF. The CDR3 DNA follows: TGTGCCAGCAGCGATGGACTAGCGGGGGTAAACATTCAGTACTTC.

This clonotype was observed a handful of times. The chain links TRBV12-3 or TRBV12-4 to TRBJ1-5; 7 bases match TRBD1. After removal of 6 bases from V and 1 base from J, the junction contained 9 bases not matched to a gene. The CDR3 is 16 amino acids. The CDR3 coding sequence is TGTGCCAGCAGCCTTATCTACAGGGGAAGCAATCAGCCCCAGCATTTT. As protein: CASSLIYRGSNQPQHF.

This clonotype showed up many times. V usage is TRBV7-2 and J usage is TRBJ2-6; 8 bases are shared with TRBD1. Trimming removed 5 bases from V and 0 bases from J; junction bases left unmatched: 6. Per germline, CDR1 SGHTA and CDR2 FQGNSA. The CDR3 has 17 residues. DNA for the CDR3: TGTGCCAGCAGCAAAGGACAGGGCAGCTCTGGGGCCAACGTCCTGACTTTC. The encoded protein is CASSKGQGSSGANVLTF.

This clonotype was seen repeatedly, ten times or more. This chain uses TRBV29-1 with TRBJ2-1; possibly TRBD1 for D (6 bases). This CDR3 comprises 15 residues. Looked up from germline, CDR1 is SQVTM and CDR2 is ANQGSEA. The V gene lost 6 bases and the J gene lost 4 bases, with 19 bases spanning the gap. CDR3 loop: CSVIRDIEGYNEQFF. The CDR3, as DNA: TGCAGCGTGATCCGGGACATTGAAGGGTACAATGAGCAGTTCTTC.

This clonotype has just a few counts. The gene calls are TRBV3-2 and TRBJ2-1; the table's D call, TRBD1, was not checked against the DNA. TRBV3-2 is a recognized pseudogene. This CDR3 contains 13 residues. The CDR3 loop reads CASTIRDRNEQFF. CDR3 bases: TGTGCCAGCACCATTCGGGACCGGAATGAGCAGTTCTTC.

The DNA of the CDR3 is TGTGCCATCAGTGAGTCGCGGGTGAACACCGGGGAGCTGTTTTTT. This gives the protein CAISESRVNTGELFF. The chain links TRBV10-3 to TRBJ2-2; possibly TRBD2 for D (5 bases). The length of the CDR3 is 15 residues. Trimming cost V 0 bases and J 1 base, with 6 bases left between them. CDR1 ENHRY and CDR2 SYGVKD come from the germline V gene.

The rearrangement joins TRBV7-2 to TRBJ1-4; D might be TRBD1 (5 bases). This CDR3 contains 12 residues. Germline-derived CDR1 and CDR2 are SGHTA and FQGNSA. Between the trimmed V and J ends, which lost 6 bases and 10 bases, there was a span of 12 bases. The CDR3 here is CASSPTERKLFF. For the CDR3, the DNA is TGTGCCAGCAGTCCGACAGAGAGAAAACTGTTTTTT.

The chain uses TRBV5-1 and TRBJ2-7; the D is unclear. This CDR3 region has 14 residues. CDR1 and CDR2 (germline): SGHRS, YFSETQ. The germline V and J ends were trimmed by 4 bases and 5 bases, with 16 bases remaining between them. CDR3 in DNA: TGCGCCAGCAGCCGCGGACGGCCTCGGGACGAGCAGTACTTC. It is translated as CASSRGRPRDEQYF.

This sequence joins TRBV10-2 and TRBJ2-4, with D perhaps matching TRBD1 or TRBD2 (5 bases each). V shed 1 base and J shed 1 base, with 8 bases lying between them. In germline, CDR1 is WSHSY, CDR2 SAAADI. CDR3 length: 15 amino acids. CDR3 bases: TGCGCCAGCAGTGAGTGGGGGAGTGCCAAAAACATTCAGTACTTC. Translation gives CASSEWGSAKNIQYF.

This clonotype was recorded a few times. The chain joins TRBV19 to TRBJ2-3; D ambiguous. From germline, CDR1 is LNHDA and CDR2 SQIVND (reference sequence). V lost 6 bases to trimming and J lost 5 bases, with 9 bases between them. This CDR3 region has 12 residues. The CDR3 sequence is CASRQSGDTQYF. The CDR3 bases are TGTGCCAGTAGGCAATCGGGAGATACGCAGTATTTT.

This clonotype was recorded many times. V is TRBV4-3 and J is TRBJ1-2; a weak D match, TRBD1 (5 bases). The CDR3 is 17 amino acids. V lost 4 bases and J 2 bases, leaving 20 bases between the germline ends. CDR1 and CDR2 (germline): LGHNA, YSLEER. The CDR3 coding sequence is TGCGCCAGCAGCCCCAATCCTCCCGGGGCGGAGAACTATGGCTACACCTTC. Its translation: CASSPNPPGAENYGYTF.

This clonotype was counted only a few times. As DNA, the CDR3 is TGCAGTGCTTCCGGGACTGCAATGAATACGCAGTATTTT. It encodes CSASGTAMNTQYF. The chain joins TRBV20-1 to TRBJ2-3, with D perhaps TRBD2 (6 bases). The CDR3 is made up of 13 amino acids. Germline V CDR1 and CDR2: DFQATT, SNEGSKA (reference sequence). With 5 bases removed from V and 7 bases from J, the gap between germline ends came to 16 bases.